This T cell receptor (beta chain) was documented in a study of blood T cell repertoires in COVID-19. Study in general: Acute-phase and convalescent COVID-19 samples originated in the United States, Italy and Spain. Nucleic acid was either cDNA or gDNA, and it came from T cells, B-cell-depleted T cells, or PBMCs.

In the original processing: Reference gene primer amplification yielded estimated nucleated cell counts. Repertoires were generated with immunoSEQ multiplex PCR, while TCRdb's copy carries only in-frame clones and drops some. V and J calls and clone size are given by that table; D and trimming were obtained from the DNA. Among about 340,000 clones listed, approximately 86% were seen once. The V gene lost 7 bases and the J gene lost 4 bases, with 15 bases spanning the gap. This CDR3 spans 14 amino acids. CDR1 and CDR2 (germline): SGHRS, YFSETQ. The rearrangement joins TRBV5-1 to TRBJ1-3; the D gene is possibly TRBD1 (6 bases). This sequence was found in a woman in her thirties or forties with acute COVID-19. Input material: PBMCs or T cells enriched from blood (not recorded which). CDR3 in amino acids: CASRYRDNGNTIYF. The DNA of the CDR3 is TGCGCCAGCCGTTACAGGGATAACGGAAACACCATATATTTT.